The rows below give T cell receptor beta chains drawn from one sample of a study of T cell repertoires in cytomegalovirus infection. TCRdb passed the reads through MiXCR, listing each CDR3 protein once. The sample includes approximately 180,000 distinct CDR3 sequences, 8% to 10% of them seen just once. Input material: PBMCs. All receptors derive from a human donor in good health (CMV status not recorded). Some clones in this sample may be carry-over from other donors' samples. The CDR3 runs from the conserved cysteine through the conserved F or W. A D gene is named only where the DNA matches it firmly. Size values are once, few and many counts, or a class for expanded clones, and some rows have none.

d_call: TRBD2
v_call: TRBV7-2
j_call: TRBJ2-5
clone_size: many
cdr3_length: 17
cdr3_nt: TGTGCCAGCAGCTTAGCGACGGGACTAGCGGGGGCCCAGACCCAGTACTTC
cdr3_aa: CASSLATGLAGAQTQYF

d_call: TRBD2
v_call: TRBV7-2
j_call: TRBJ2-1
clone_size: many
cdr3_length: 14
cdr3_nt: TGTGCCAGCAGCCCGACTAGCGGGACTTTTGAGCAGTTCTTC
cdr3_aa: CASSPTSGTFEQFF

d_call: -
v_call: TRBV20-1
j_call: TRBJ2-2
clone_size: -
cdr3_length: 13
cdr3_nt: TGCAGTGCTCCGGACACGCCGGGCGGGGAGCTGTTTTTT
cdr3_aa: CSAPDTPGGELFF

d_call: TRBD1
v_call: TRBV7-2
j_call: TRBJ2-7
clone_size: many
cdr3_length: 13
cdr3_nt: TGTGCCAGCACGCGACAGGGGGGCTACGAGCAGTACTTC
cdr3_aa: CASTRQGGYEQYF

d_call: TRBD1
v_call: TRBV11-2
j_call: TRBJ2-7
clone_size: many
cdr3_length: 17
cdr3_nt: TGTGCCAGCAGCTTAGTTTCGGGACAGGGGGCCGTATACGAGCAGTACTTC
cdr3_aa: CASSLVSGQGAVYEQYF

d_call: -
v_call: TRBV2
j_call: TRBJ2-3
clone_size: -
cdr3_length: 15
cdr3_nt: TGTGCCGGTCGGGGGACAGAGTATAGCACAGATACGCAGTATTTT
cdr3_aa: CAGRGTEYSTDTQYF

d_call: TRBD1
v_call: TRBV7-6
j_call: TRBJ1-3
clone_size: few
cdr3_length: 17
cdr3_nt: TGTGCCAGCAGCTTAGAAGTGGGACAGCTCTCTGGAAACACCATATATTTT
cdr3_aa: CASSLEVGQLSGNTIYF

d_call: TRBD2
v_call: TRBV6-1
j_call: TRBJ2-7
clone_size: many
cdr3_length: 13
cdr3_nt: TGTGCCAGCTCATCAGCGGGAGCGAACGAGCAGTACTTC
cdr3_aa: CASSSAGANEQYF

d_call: -
v_call: TRBV7-8
j_call: TRBJ2-3
clone_size: many
cdr3_length: 15
cdr3_nt: TGTGCCAGCAGCGCCCGGGTCCATGACGCAGATACGCAGTATTTT
cdr3_aa: CASSARVHDADTQYF

d_call: -
v_call: TRBV11-1
j_call: TRBJ2-1
clone_size: few
cdr3_length: 11
cdr3_nt: TGTGCCAGCAGCTTGAGCAATGAGCAGTTCTTC
cdr3_aa: CASSLSNEQFF

d_call: TRBD1
v_call: TRBV6-2/TRBV6-3
j_call: TRBJ2-7
clone_size: -
cdr3_length: 13
cdr3_nt: TGTGCCAGCACCCTACAGGGGCGCTACGAGCAGTACTTC
cdr3_aa: CASTLQGRYEQYF

d_call: TRBD1
v_call: TRBV4-3
j_call: TRBJ1-1
clone_size: -
cdr3_length: 17
cdr3_nt: TGCGCCAGCATCCCACAATATGGGACAGGGGTTTCCACTGAAGCTTTCTTT
cdr3_aa: CASIPQYGTGVSTEAFF

d_call: TRBD1
v_call: TRBV20-1
j_call: TRBJ2-1
clone_size: few
cdr3_length: 13
cdr3_nt: TGCAGTCCTCGCTCCCAGGGGGCAGGTGAGCAGTTCTTC
cdr3_aa: CSPRSQGAGEQFF

d_call: TRBD1
v_call: TRBV9
j_call: TRBJ1-4
clone_size: -
cdr3_length: 15
cdr3_nt: TGTGCCAGCAGCGTAGCTTCAGGGGGGAGTGAAAAACTGTTTTTT
cdr3_aa: CASSVASGGSEKLFF

d_call: TRBD1
v_call: TRBV18
j_call: TRBJ2-2
clone_size: -
cdr3_length: 14
cdr3_nt: TGTGCCAGCTCAGGGGACAGAGCCACCGGGGAGCTGTTTTTT
cdr3_aa: CASSGDRATGELFF

d_call: -
v_call: TRBV7-2
j_call: TRBJ2-3
clone_size: many
cdr3_length: 15
cdr3_nt: TGTGCCAGCAGCTTAGTTGCAGCAGGCACAGATACGCAGTATTTT
cdr3_aa: CASSLVAAGTDTQYF

d_call: -
v_call: TRBV7-2
j_call: TRBJ1-1
clone_size: many
cdr3_length: 11
cdr3_nt: TGTGCCAGCAGCTTAGCATTGGAAGCTTTCTTT
cdr3_aa: CASSLALEAFF

d_call: TRBD2
v_call: TRBV7-2
j_call: TRBJ2-1
clone_size: many
cdr3_length: 14
cdr3_nt: TGTGCCAGCAGCTTAGTGGGGGGGAGCCATGAGCAGTTCTTC
cdr3_aa: CASSLVGGSHEQFF

d_call: -
v_call: TRBV20-1
j_call: TRBJ2-1
clone_size: few
cdr3_length: 17
cdr3_nt: TGCAGTGCTAGAGATATGGATAACTCGAACTCCTACAATGAGCAGTTCTTC
cdr3_aa: CSARDMDNSNSYNEQFF

d_call: TRBD1
v_call: TRBV7-6
j_call: TRBJ2-2
clone_size: many
cdr3_length: 15
cdr3_nt: TGTGCCAGCAGCATAAGGGACAGCTCACCGAGGGAGCTGTTTTTT
cdr3_aa: CASSIRDSSPRELFF

d_call: TRBD2
v_call: TRBV7-9
j_call: TRBJ2-3
clone_size: many
cdr3_length: 14
cdr3_nt: TGTGCCAGCAGCCCGCTGACTAGCGTGGATACGCAGTATTTT
cdr3_aa: CASSPLTSVDTQYF

d_call: TRBD2
v_call: TRBV7-9
j_call: TRBJ2-1
clone_size: many
cdr3_length: 15
cdr3_nt: TGTGCCAGCAGCTTAGCGGGAGGGCCTAACAATGAGCAGTTCTTC
cdr3_aa: CASSLAGGPNNEQFF

d_call: TRBD1
v_call: TRBV20-1
j_call: TRBJ1-2
clone_size: few
cdr3_length: 14
cdr3_nt: TGCAGTGCTAGTTTCACACAGGGGCACTATGGCTACACCTTC
cdr3_aa: CSASFTQGHYGYTF

d_call: TRBD2
v_call: TRBV19
j_call: TRBJ2-3
clone_size: many
cdr3_length: 16
cdr3_nt: TGTGCCACCCGAGGACTAGCGGGGGCCTCCACAGATACGCAGTATTTT
cdr3_aa: CATRGLAGASTDTQYF

d_call: -
v_call: TRBV20-1
j_call: TRBJ2-7
clone_size: -
cdr3_length: 14
cdr3_nt: TGCAGTGCTAGGGAGTACAGGGTATTCCACGAGCAGTACTTC
cdr3_aa: CSAREYRVFHEQYF

d_call: TRBD2
v_call: TRBV10-3
j_call: TRBJ2-7
clone_size: -
cdr3_length: 15
cdr3_nt: TGTGCCATCAGTGAGGTGGCGGGAGGTCAAAACGAGCAGTACTTC
cdr3_aa: CAISEVAGGQNEQYF

d_call: TRBD1
v_call: TRBV7-9
j_call: TRBJ2-7
clone_size: few
cdr3_length: 12
cdr3_nt: TGTGCCAGCAGCAAGGACAGGGAAGAGCAGTACTTC
cdr3_aa: CASSKDREEQYF